Each of the 12 T cell receptor beta chains below was sequenced from the same sample in a study of control samples from healthy donors and cancer patients. TCRdb's table, derived via immunoSEQ multiplex PCR, lists solely in-frame clones and lacks some. The top ten clones hold 2% to 2.5% of a sample with just over 150,000 clones, 93% of them seen once. Sequenced input: blood. The receptors were gathered from a man aged 50 or older in good health.

The V and J genes are TRBV25-1 and TRBJ2-5, with D possibly called TRBD1 or TRBD2 (5 bases each). Germline-derived CDR1 and CDR2 are MGHDK and SYGVNS. The CDR3 is made up of 13 amino acids. V dropped 8 bases and J dropped 5 bases, with 15 bases sitting between them. The CDR3 here is CASGDRTRETQYF. DNA for the CDR3: TGTGCCAGCGGGGACCGCACCAGGGAGACCCAGTACTTC.

The chain's CDR3 is CASSPRLEEQYF. CDR3 in DNA: TGTGCCAGCAGCCCTCGTCTTGAGGAGCAGTACTTC. This chain uses TRBV7-8 with TRBJ2-7; no firm D call. The CDR3 is 12 amino acids. Germline V gene lookup returns CDR1 SGHVS and CDR2 FQNEAQ. V lost 5 bases and J lost 7, with 12 bases in between. The full variable domain, its missing parts supplied by reference TRBV7-8 and TRBJ2-7, is GAGVSQSPRYKVAKRGQDVALRCDPISGHVSLFWYQQALGQGPEFLTYFQNEAQLDKSGLPSDRFFAERPEGSVSTLKIQRTQQEDSAVYLCASSPRLEEQYFGPGTRLTVT.

This chain links TRBV10-1 with TRBJ1-5; D is uncertain. The CDR3 consists of 18 residues. The ends were cut back, 2 bases at V and 4 bases at J, with 21 bases in the middle. Germline assignment: CDR1 WNHNN and CDR2 SYGVQD (reference sequence). The CDR3 bases are TGCGCCAGCAGTGAGGGAGCAAATCTAGTGCGGATGAATCAGCCCCAGCATTTT. Translated: CASSEGANLVRMNQPQHF.

This chain uses TRBV18 with TRBJ1-3; 10 positions match TRBD1. V was pared by 3 bases and J by 2 bases, with 1 base of the junction left unmatched. This CDR3 has 15 residues. Germline loops: CDR1 KGHSH, CDR2 LQKENI. Here the CDR3 reads CASSPDRGPGNTIYF. CDR3 bases: TGTGCCAGCTCACCCGACAGGGGGCCTGGAAACACCATATATTTT.

This sequence joins TRBV11-2 and TRBJ2-5; TRBD1 agrees at 7 bases. Germline CDR1 and CDR2: SGHAT and FQNNGV. The ends lost 4 bases at V and 1 base at J; junction bases unmatched: 6. The CDR3 runs 15 residues. The CDR3 DNA sequence: TGTGCCAGCAGCTCAACCGGGACAGCCCAAGAGACCCAGTACTTC. This gives the protein CASSSTGTAQETQYF.

The genes are TRBV30 and TRBJ2-1; the D gene is possibly TRBD1 (5 bases). This CDR3 is built from 16 residues. Germline CDR1 GTSNPN, CDR2 SVGIG (reference sequence). Trimming took off 4 bases at V and 8 bases at J, with 24 bases between the two ends. CDR3 protein: CAWKAPQGILLHEQFF. The CDR3 bases are TGTGCCTGGAAGGCCCCTCAGGGAATCCTCTTGCATGAGCAGTTCTTC. Using reference TRBV30 and TRBJ2-1 for the parts outside the CDR3, the full variable domain is SQTIHQWPATLVQPVGSPLSLECTVEGTSNPNLYWYRQAAGRGLQLLFYSVGIGQISSEVPQNLSASRPQDRQFILSSKKLLLSDSGFYLCAWKAPQGILLHEQFFGPGTRLTVL.

The chain carries TRBV27 and TRBJ1-4, with no clear D. The length of the CDR3 is 13 residues. CDR1 and CDR2 from the germline V gene are MNHEY and SMNVEV (reference sequence). Trimming stripped 7 bases from V and 4 bases from J, with 10 bases between. The CDR3 nucleotides read TGTGCCAGCACTGGGAGGAGTAATGAAAAACTGTTTTTT. It is translated as CASTGRSNEKLFF.

This chain connects TRBV29-1 to TRBJ2-7; TRBD1 matches 9 bases. The trim removed 3 bases at V and 2 bases at J, leaving 5 bases unmatched. CDR3 length: 14 amino acids. Germline V gene lookup returns CDR1 SQVTM and CDR2 ANQGSEA. The CDR3: CSVDGQGSTYEQYF. Here the CDR3 DNA reads TGCAGCGTTGACGGACAGGGGAGTACCTACGAGCAGTACTTC.

This chain links TRBV7-9 with TRBJ2-7, with 11 bases identical to TRBD1. CDR1 is SEHNR, CDR2 FQNEAQ, per germline (reference sequence). The CDR3 totals 16 residues. V lost 2 bases, J lost 4 bases, and 7 bases stayed unmatched. CDR3 in amino acids: CASSLKRDRGLYEQYF. The CDR3, as DNA: TGTGCCAGCAGCTTAAAAAGGGACAGGGGGTTATACGAGCAGTACTTC.

This sequence joins TRBV19 and TRBJ1-6, with D possibly matching TRBD1 (6 bases). There are 15 residues in the CDR3. Deletions cut 5 bases from V and 6 bases from J, with 14 bases between. Germline loops: CDR1 LNHDA, CDR2 SQIVND (reference sequence). CDR3 protein: CASSLTTGGNSPLHF. The CDR3 DNA is TGTGCCAGTAGTCTGACGACAGGCGGTAATTCACCCCTCCACTTT. Supplemented by reference TRBV19 and TRBJ1-6, the full variable domain reads DGGITQSPKYLFRKEGQNVTLSCEQNLNHDAMYWYRQDPGQGLRLIYYSQIVNDFQKGDIAEGYSVSREKKESFPLTVTSAQKNPTAFYLCASSLTTGGNSPLHFGNGTRLTVT.

The chain employs TRBV3-1 (or the pseudogene TRBV3-2) and TRBJ2-7; unclear D gene. V was trimmed by 0 bases and J by 0 bases, leaving 12 bases between them. CDR1 is LGHDT, CDR2 YNNKEL, per germline (reference sequence). The CDR3 is made up of 16 amino acids. This CDR3 is CASSQDAAALSYEQYF. The CDR3 coding sequence is TGTGCCAGCAGCCAAGACGCGGCCGCCCTCTCCTACGAGCAGTACTTC.

The chain couples TRBV5-1 to TRBJ2-5, with TRBD1 as a possible D gene (6 bases). The CDR3 has 14 residues. The V gene's germline CDR1 is SGHRS and CDR2 YFSETQ. Trimming pared 0 bases from V and 6 bases from J, leaving 12 bases between. As DNA, the CDR3 is TGCGCCAGCAGCTTGGTGGCAGGGGACAAGACCCAGTACTTC. It codes for CASSLVAGDKTQYF.